The clone carrying this TCR beta chain showed up just a few times. What it binds is unknown. TCRdb re-called the reads with MiXCR, one entry per CDR3 protein. The table records about 830,000 distinct CDR3 sequences, approximately 32% of them present only once. The sample originates from a study of T cell repertoires in cytomegalovirus infection. The sample consisted of cultured CD8+ T cells from PBMCs, taken from culture after CMV antigen stimulation. The TCR sequence derives from a human donor in good health (CMV status not recorded). Some clones in this sample may be carry-over from other donors' samples.

CDR3 nucleotide sequence: TGTGCCAGCAGACCACCCCCGGACAGGGATGAAAAACTGTTTTTT. This translates into CASRPPPDRDEKLFF. The chain links TRBV12-3 or TRBV12-4 to TRBJ1-4; TRBD1 matches 8 bases. There are 15 residues in the CDR3. The V segment lost 6 bases and the J segment 6 bases; nucleotides outside the gene matches: 9.